These T cell receptor beta chains were read from a single sample in a study of blood T cells in healthy people across ages. From the 5' RACE reads, TCRdb called clonotypes with MiXCR, one entry per CDR3 protein. Of 780,000 or so distinct CDR3 sequences listed, around half are singletons. The sequenced material came from blood. These receptors originate from an elderly man in good health. Each CDR3 is given with its conserved first and last residue. D genes are given only for firm matches. Clone size is shown for a subset of rows, as once, few, many or a class of expanded clone.

abundance: .; v_gene: TRBV7-3; j_gene: TRBJ2-5; d_gene: TRBD2; len: 14; CDR3nt: TGTGCCAGCAGCCAAACTAGCGGGAAAGAGACCCAGTACTTC; CDR3aa: CASSQTSGKETQYF
abundance: .; v_gene: TRBV2; j_gene: TRBJ1-5; d_gene: .; len: 13; CDR3nt: TGTGCCAGCAGTGAGTCAGGGGATCAGCCCCAGCATTTT; CDR3aa: CASSESGDQPQHF
abundance: .; v_gene: TRBV6-4; j_gene: TRBJ2-1; d_gene: .; len: 17; CDR3nt: TGTGCCAGCAGTGACACCTTTTGGGGGAGTCTGGACAATGAGCAGTTCTTC; CDR3aa: CASSDTFWGSLDNEQFF
abundance: .; v_gene: TRBV3-1; j_gene: TRBJ2-3; d_gene: TRBD2; len: 17; CDR3nt: TGTGCCAGCAGCCAAGATCTGGGAGGGTCGGCCACAGATACGCAGTATTTT; CDR3aa: CASSQDLGGSATDTQYF
abundance: .; v_gene: TRBV2; j_gene: TRBJ1-2; d_gene: TRBD1; len: 16; CDR3nt: TGTGCCAGCAGTGAAGCGGAAACGGGACAGGGCGGCGGCTACACCTTC; CDR3aa: CASSEAETGQGGGYTF
abundance: .; v_gene: TRBV5-1; j_gene: TRBJ2-1; d_gene: TRBD1; len: 17; CDR3nt: TGCGCCAGCAGCCCTCTCCGACAGGGAAGAGGGTGCAATGAGCAGTTCTTC; CDR3aa: CASSPLRQGRGCNEQFF
abundance: .; v_gene: TRBV5-1; j_gene: TRBJ2-3; d_gene: .; len: 14; CDR3nt: TGCGCCAGCAGCTTGGAGTATAGCACAGATACGCAGTATTTT; CDR3aa: CASSLEYSTDTQYF
abundance: once; v_gene: TRBV9; j_gene: TRBJ2-3; d_gene: .; len: 14; CDR3nt: TGTGCCAGCACAATAGGGGGGTTTGCAGATACGCAGTATTTT; CDR3aa: CASTIGGFADTQYF
abundance: .; v_gene: TRBV7-2; j_gene: TRBJ2-7; d_gene: .; len: 16; CDR3nt: TGTGCCAGCAGCTTATCCGGGACGGTCAGCTCCTACGAGCAGTACTTC; CDR3aa: CASSLSGTVSSYEQYF
abundance: .; v_gene: TRBV7-3; j_gene: TRBJ2-1; d_gene: TRBD2; len: 17; CDR3nt: TGTGCCAGCAGCCTACGGCGGGTAGCGGGAGGGGACAATGAGCAGTTCTTC; CDR3aa: CASSLRRVAGGDNEQFF
abundance: .; v_gene: TRBV6-2/TRBV6-3; j_gene: TRBJ1-4; d_gene: .; len: 15; CDR3nt: TGTGCCAGCAGTTACGAACCGCCTAGGACCAAAAAACTGTTTTTT; CDR3aa: CASSYEPPRTKKLFF
abundance: few; v_gene: TRBV12-3/TRBV12-4; j_gene: TRBJ2-7; d_gene: TRBD2; len: 15; CDR3nt: TGTGCCAGCAGTTTAGAGACTAGCGGGGACTACGAGCAGTACTTC; CDR3aa: CASSLETSGDYEQYF
abundance: .; v_gene: TRBV20-1; j_gene: TRBJ2-4; d_gene: TRBD1; len: 13; CDR3nt: TGCAGTGCTAGACCGACAGGGACAAACATTCAGTACTTC; CDR3aa: CSARPTGTNIQYF
abundance: once; v_gene: TRBV7-8; j_gene: TRBJ1-1; d_gene: .; len: 17; CDR3nt: TGTGCCAGCAGCTTAGTCCCTGGACCCCGCTCGAACACTGAAGCTTTCTTT; CDR3aa: CASSLVPGPRSNTEAFF
abundance: .; v_gene: TRBV28; j_gene: TRBJ2-3; d_gene: TRBD2; len: 15; CDR3nt: TGTGCCAGCAGATCTAGCGGGCCTAGCACAGATACGCAGTATTTT; CDR3aa: CASRSSGPSTDTQYF
abundance: once; v_gene: TRBV3-1; j_gene: TRBJ1-1; d_gene: TRBD1; len: 17; CDR3nt: TGTGCCAGCAGCTCCCGGGACAGGGGACTCATGAACACTGAAGCTTTCTTT; CDR3aa: CASSSRDRGLMNTEAFF
abundance: .; v_gene: TRBV28; j_gene: TRBJ2-6; d_gene: TRBD1; len: 18; CDR3nt: TGTGCCAGCAGCCGGGGCGGACAGGGCAACTCTGGGGCCAACGTCCTGACTTTC; CDR3aa: CASSRGGQGNSGANVLTF
abundance: many; v_gene: TRBV7-9; j_gene: TRBJ2-3; d_gene: .; len: 14; CDR3nt: TGTGCCAGCAACTCGCCGCTAGCAGGAGATACGCAGTATTTT; CDR3aa: CASNSPLAGDTQYF
abundance: .; v_gene: TRBV11-2; j_gene: TRBJ2-1; d_gene: TRBD2; len: 18; CDR3nt: TGTGCCAGCAGCTTAGATCAAACTAGCGGGAGAACCTCACGTGAGCAGTTCTTC; CDR3aa: CASSLDQTSGRTSREQFF
abundance: .; v_gene: TRBV29-1; j_gene: TRBJ2-4; d_gene: .; len: 13; CDR3nt: TGCAGCGTGAACAGGGAAGGGGGAAACATTCAGTACTTC; CDR3aa: CSVNREGGNIQYF
abundance: once; v_gene: TRBV28; j_gene: TRBJ2-7; d_gene: .; len: 13; CDR3nt: TGTGCCAGCAGTACGGGGGCGTCTGGCGAGCAGTACTTC; CDR3aa: CASSTGASGEQYF
abundance: .; v_gene: TRBV6-2/TRBV6-3; j_gene: TRBJ2-2; d_gene: TRBD2; len: 18; CDR3nt: TGTGCCAGCAGTTCCCTTAAGACTAGCGGGAGAATATCCGGGGAGCTGTTTTTT; CDR3aa: CASSSLKTSGRISGELFF
abundance: .; v_gene: TRBV27; j_gene: TRBJ2-7; d_gene: TRBD2; len: 15; CDR3nt: TGTGCCAGCAGTTTACCAGCGGGAGCAAACCACGAGCAGTACTTC; CDR3aa: CASSLPAGANHEQYF
abundance: few; v_gene: TRBV12-3/TRBV12-4; j_gene: TRBJ2-6; d_gene: .; len: 16; CDR3nt: TGTGCCAGCAGTATCCAGGGGTTCTCTGGGGCCAACGTCCTGACTTTC; CDR3aa: CASSIQGFSGANVLTF
abundance: .; v_gene: TRBV20-1; j_gene: TRBJ2-1; d_gene: .; len: 13; CDR3nt: TGCAGTGTCGACCACCCCTCCTACAATGAGCAGTTCTTC; CDR3aa: CSVDHPSYNEQFF
abundance: .; v_gene: TRBV10-3; j_gene: TRBJ2-3; d_gene: .; len: 14; CDR3nt: TGTGCCATCAGTGAGTCAGGAGGGGCAGATACGCAGTATTTT; CDR3aa: CAISESGGADTQYF
abundance: .; v_gene: TRBV5-1; j_gene: TRBJ2-1; d_gene: .; len: 16; CDR3nt: TGCGCCAGCAGCCTCGTCGGACAAATGGACTACAATGAGCAGTTCTTC; CDR3aa: CASSLVGQMDYNEQFF
abundance: .; v_gene: TRBV6-2/TRBV6-3; j_gene: TRBJ2-1; d_gene: TRBD2; len: 14; CDR3nt: TGTGCCAGCAGTAACAGCGGGAGTACCAATGAGCAGTTCTTC; CDR3aa: CASSNSGSTNEQFF